The next 22 T cell receptor beta chains were all read from a single sample in a study of blood T cells in healthy people across ages. Then a second PCR, running about 7 to 11 cycles, was carried out with a sample-barcoded 5' primer and a J-beta primer mix. In TCRdb, the 5' RACE reads were re-called with MiXCR into one record per CDR3 protein. The sample consists of hundreds of thousands of distinct CDR3 sequences, roughly 64% of them appearing once. Sample: blood. The receptors were gathered from a young man in good health.

V gene TRBV29-1 combines with J gene TRBJ1-1; 8 bases agree with TRBD1. The CDR3 extends over 14 amino acids. Trimming at V came to 3 bases and at J to 7 bases, leaving 10 bases not matched to a gene. Germline lookup yields CDR1 SQVTM and CDR2 ANQGSEA. CDR3 amino acids: CSVERPGQENEAFF. CDR3 DNA sequence: TGCAGCGTTGAGAGACCGGGACAGGAGAATGAAGCTTTCTTT.

In this sample, this clonotype turned up a few times. The chain joins TRBV12-3 or TRBV12-4 to TRBJ1-6, with unresolved D. CDR3 length equals 14 residues. Trimming cost V 3 bases and J 6 bases, with 9 bases left between them. Here the CDR3 reads CASSLGVGNSPLHF. DNA for the CDR3: TGTGCCAGCAGTTTGGGTGTTGGTAATTCACCCCTCCACTTT.

The rearrangement joins TRBV25-1 to TRBJ1-2; 8 bases align to TRBD1. Germline V gives CDR1 MGHDK, CDR2 SYGVNS. The CDR3 spans 12 residues. Trimming took 9 bases from V and 4 from J; bases not matched to a gene: 4. The CDR3 DNA follows: TGTGCCAGTAGGGGGACAGGCTATGGCTACACCTTC. It encodes CASRGTGYGYTF.

V usage is TRBV7-3 and J usage is TRBJ2-3, with D possibly matching TRBD2 (6 bases). Germline CDR1 reads SGHTA; CDR2 reads FQGTGA. The V end lost 3 bases, the J end lost 2 bases, and 21 bases lay between the germline ends. The CDR3 consists of 18 residues. For the CDR3, the DNA is TGTGCCAGCAGCTTGAATGGAGGGCCGGGGTTCTTCACAGATACGCAGTATTTT. Its protein is CASSLNGGPGFFTDTQYF. The variable domain in full, with the rest retrieved from reference TRBV7-3 and TRBJ2-3, is GAGVSQTPSNKVTEKGKYVELRCDPISGHTALYWYRQSLGQGPEFLIYFQGTGAADDSGLPNDRFFAVRPEGSVSTLKIQRTERGDSAVYLCASSLNGGPGFFTDTQYFGPGTRLTVL.

The chain carries TRBV6-2 or TRBV6-3 and TRBJ2-5; the D gene is possibly TRBD2 (5 bases). The V gene's germline CDR1 is MNHEY and CDR2 SVGEGT. The CDR3 spans 15 residues. The V end lost 2 bases, the J end lost 4 bases, and 14 bases lay between the germline ends. This chain's CDR3 is CASSYLASKGETQYF. For the CDR3, the DNA is TGTGCCAGCAGTTACCTGGCTAGCAAGGGAGAGACCCAGTACTTC.

In its sample, this clonotype was seen a few times. The J gene is TRBJ1-4, the V gene TRBV4-2; 10 nucleotides match TRBD1. The CDR3 runs to 15 residues. Germline lookup yields CDR1 LGHNA and CDR2 YNFKEQ. J gave up 6 bases and V 2 bases, and 3 bases lay outside the gene matches. CDR3 sequence (DNA): TGTGCCAGCAGCCAAACCGGGACAGGGGATGAAAAACTGTTTTTT. Encoded protein: CASSQTGTGDEKLFF.

V and J are TRBV29-1 and TRBJ2-7, with 10 bases identical to TRBD2. The germline V gene has CDR1 SQVTM and CDR2 ANQGSEA. The trim removed 7 bases at V and 0 bases at J, leaving 6 bases unmatched. This CDR3 region has 14 residues. CDR3 sequence: CSATSGSSSYEQYF. CDR3 DNA: TGCAGCGCGACTAGCGGGTCAAGCTCCTACGAGCAGTACTTC.

The CDR3 coding sequence is TGTGCCAGCAGCCAGGAAAGGACAGGCTTCTATGGCTACACCTTC. It yields the protein CASSQERTGFYGYTF. The J gene is TRBJ1-2, the V gene TRBV4-2; 7 bases agree with TRBD1. The germline V gene has CDR1 LGHNA and CDR2 YNFKEQ. The CDR3 has 15 residues. V lost 3 bases, J lost 4 bases, and 8 bases stayed unmatched.

This clonotype was picked up a small number of times. The gene calls are TRBV7-6 and TRBJ1-2; 8 bases map to TRBD1. V dropped 5 bases and J dropped 2; count of bases not matched to a gene: 7. CDR1 SGHVS and CDR2 FNYEAQ come from the germline V gene. The CDR3 consists of 15 residues. The CDR3 nucleotides are TGTGCCAGCAGCCTTGGACAGGGAGCCAACTATGGCTACACCTTC. The encoded protein is CASSLGQGANYGYTF. Full variable domain (rest looked up from reference TRBV7-6 and TRBJ1-2): GAGVSQSPRYKVTKRGQDVALRCDPISGHVSLYWYRQALGQGPEFLTYFNYEAQQDKSGLPNDRFSAERPEGSISTLTIQRTEQRDSAMYRCASSLGQGANYGYTFGSGTRLTVV.

V usage is TRBV7-2 and J usage is TRBJ2-1; 7 nucleotides line up with TRBD1. Germline assignment: CDR1 SGHTA and CDR2 FQGNSA. CDR3 length equals 13 residues. The V segment lost 5 bases and the J segment 14 bases; nucleotides outside the gene matches: 12. The CDR3 here is CASSEGQANWKFF. CDR3 nucleotide sequence: TGTGCCAGCAGCGAAGGACAGGCGAACTGGAAGTTCTTC.

This clonotype was observed a few times. The J gene is TRBJ2-5, the V gene TRBV29-1; 7 positions match TRBD1. After removal of 7 bases from V and 4 bases from J, the junction contained 6 bases not matched to a gene. In germline, CDR1 is SQVTM, CDR2 ANQGSEA. The CDR3 extends over 12 amino acids. CDR3: CSGGQRGETQYF. The DNA for the CDR3 is TGCAGCGGGGGACAGCGAGGAGAGACCCAGTACTTC.

V and J are TRBV20-1 and TRBJ2-7, with a tentative D call TRBD1 (6 bases). Deletions cut 5 bases from V and 0 bases from J, with 17 bases between. CDR1 and CDR2 (germline): DFQATT, SNEGSKA (reference sequence). The CDR3 is 15 amino acids. CDR3 DNA sequence: TGCAGTGCTTCAGACCGGGACAAGAGCTCCTACGAGCAGTACTTC. It codes for CSASDRDKSSYEQYF.

The chain links TRBV4-2 to TRBJ2-4, with 8 positions matching TRBD2. The J call is doubtful: the DNA matches TRBJ2-7 better. The CDR3 sequence is 15 residues long. The germline V gene has CDR1 LGHNA and CDR2 YNFKEQ. CDR3 loop: CASSQELAANYEQYF. CDR3 nucleotides: TGTGCCAGCAGCCAGGAACTAGCGGCCAACTACGAGCAGTACTTC.

This sequence joins TRBV7-2 and TRBJ2-1; 9 bases are shared with TRBD2. This CDR3 has 15 amino acids. Trimming cost V 1 base and J 7 bases; bases outside gene matches: 5. From germline, CDR1 is SGHTA and CDR2 FQGNSA. The CDR3 sequence: CASSLELAGRNEQFF. The CDR3 DNA reads TGTGCCAGCAGCTTAGAGCTAGCGGGGAGGAATGAGCAGTTCTTC. Using reference TRBV7-2 and TRBJ2-1 for the parts outside the CDR3, the full variable domain is GAGVSQSPSNKVTEKGKDVELRCDPISGHTALYWYRQSLGQGLEFLIYFQGNSAPDKSGLPSDRFSAERTGGSVSTLTIQRTQQEDSAVYLCASSLELAGRNEQFFGPGTRLTVL.

The chain has TRBV6-5 and TRBJ1-5; D is ambiguous. V was pared by 0 bases and J by 1 base, with 7 bases between. The germline V gene has CDR1 MNHEY and CDR2 SVGAGI. CDR3 length equals 15 residues. CDR3 in amino acids: CASSYSYGSNQPQHF. CDR3 nucleotide sequence: TGTGCCAGCAGTTACTCGTACGGGAGCAATCAGCCCCAGCATTTT.

This chain links TRBV9 with TRBJ2-7, with D possibly matching TRBD2 (5 bases). Near its end, the DNA agrees better with TRBJ2-5, so the J call may be wrong. The germline CDR1 and CDR2 sequences are SGDLS and YYNGEE. This CDR3 is 13 amino acids long. DNA for the CDR3: TGTGCCAGCAGCGTGTACGGGAAAGAGACCCAGTACTTC. It translates to CASSVYGKETQYF.

As to this clonotype: At one of its ends the junction is not consistent with the germline gene, which may arise from a read error. The rearrangement joins TRBV20-1 to TRBJ2-7, with 9 positions matching TRBD2. The germline gives CDR1 DFQATT, CDR2 SNEGSKA (reference sequence). CDR3 length equals 15 residues. CDR3 bases: TGCAGTGCTAGGGATAGCGGGACTAGCTCCGACGAGCAGTACTTC. Its translation is CSARDSGTSSDEQYF.

This chain links TRBV6-5 with TRBJ2-7, with unresolved D. Germline V gene data show CDR1 as MNHEY and CDR2 as SVGAGI. Trimming stripped 6 bases from V and 3 bases from J, with 18 bases between. The CDR3 contains 15 residues. The CDR3 DNA is TGTGCCAGCAGCCCCGGCGCCCCGCCAGTCTACGAGCAGTACTTC. Its protein product is CASSPGAPPVYEQYF.

The chain has TRBV7-8 and TRBJ2-3, with TRBD2 matching 9 bases. Germline-derived CDR1 and CDR2 are SGHVS and FQNEAQ. V was clipped by 4 bases and J by 0 bases; unmatched bases: 8. This CDR3 has 17 residues. The CDR3: CASSSIGTSPSTDTQYF. CDR3 in DNA: TGTGCCAGCAGCTCAATAGGGACTAGCCCTAGCACAGATACGCAGTATTTT.

The gene calls are TRBV28 and TRBJ2-3; TRBD2 agrees at 7 bases. This CDR3 contains 15 residues. The V gene's germline CDR1 is MDHEN and CDR2 SYDVKM. V shed 6 bases, J shed 6 bases, and the junction held 12 bases outside the gene matches. In nucleotides, the CDR3 is TGTGCCAGCAGCCTCTCTAGCGGCCTCCGGGATACGCAGTATTTT. It is translated as CASSLSSGLRDTQYF. Filled out from reference TRBV28 and TRBJ2-3, the complete variable domain reads DVKVTQSSRYLVKRTGEKVFLECVQDMDHENMFWYRQDPGLGLRLIYFSYDVKMKEKGDIPEGYSVSREKKERFSLILESASTNQTSMYLCASSLSSGLRDTQYFGPGTRLTVL.

As for this clonotype: Mismatch with germline at one junction end may stem from a read error. This chain connects TRBV29-1 to TRBJ2-4; D is ambiguous. Germline-derived CDR1 and CDR2 are SQVTM and ANQGSEA. The CDR3 is 14 residues long. In nucleotides, the CDR3 is TGCAACGTTGAGGACCCTCTGTCGGGAAACATTCAGTACTTC. Amino acid sequence: CNVEDPLSGNIQYF.

This chain uses TRBV20-1 with TRBJ2-1; the D is unclear. The V end was cut by 1 base, the J end by 0 bases, with 7 bases between. Germline V CDR1 and CDR2: DFQATT, SNEGSKA (reference sequence). CDR3 size: 14 residues. CDR3 residues: CSARVPSSYNEQFF. Here the CDR3 DNA reads TGCAGTGCTAGAGTCCCGAGCTCCTACAATGAGCAGTTCTTC.